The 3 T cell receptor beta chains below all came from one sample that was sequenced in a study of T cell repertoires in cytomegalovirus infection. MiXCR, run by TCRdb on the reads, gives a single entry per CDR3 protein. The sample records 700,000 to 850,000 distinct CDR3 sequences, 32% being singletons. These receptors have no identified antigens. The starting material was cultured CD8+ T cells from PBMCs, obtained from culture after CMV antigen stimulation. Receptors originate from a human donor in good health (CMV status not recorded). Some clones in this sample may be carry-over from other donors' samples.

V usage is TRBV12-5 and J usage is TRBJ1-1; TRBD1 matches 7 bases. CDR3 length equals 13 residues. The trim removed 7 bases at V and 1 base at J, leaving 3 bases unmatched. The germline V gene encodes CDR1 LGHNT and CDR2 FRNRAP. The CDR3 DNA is TGTGCTAGTGCCCGGACAGGGAACACTGAAGCTTTCTTT. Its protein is CASARTGNTEAFF.

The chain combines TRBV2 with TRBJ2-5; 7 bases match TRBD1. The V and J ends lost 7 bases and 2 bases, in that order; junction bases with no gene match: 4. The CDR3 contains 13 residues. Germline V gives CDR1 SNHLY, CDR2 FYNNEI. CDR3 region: CASIRDSQETQYF. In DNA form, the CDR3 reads TGTGCCAGCATTCGGGACAGTCAAGAGACCCAGTACTTC.

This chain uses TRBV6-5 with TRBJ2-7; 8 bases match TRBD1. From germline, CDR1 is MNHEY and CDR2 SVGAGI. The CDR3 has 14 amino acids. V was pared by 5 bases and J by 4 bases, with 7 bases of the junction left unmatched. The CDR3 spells CASSLRQGKYEQYF. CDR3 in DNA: TGTGCCAGCAGTCTTAGACAGGGGAAGTACGAGCAGTACTTC.